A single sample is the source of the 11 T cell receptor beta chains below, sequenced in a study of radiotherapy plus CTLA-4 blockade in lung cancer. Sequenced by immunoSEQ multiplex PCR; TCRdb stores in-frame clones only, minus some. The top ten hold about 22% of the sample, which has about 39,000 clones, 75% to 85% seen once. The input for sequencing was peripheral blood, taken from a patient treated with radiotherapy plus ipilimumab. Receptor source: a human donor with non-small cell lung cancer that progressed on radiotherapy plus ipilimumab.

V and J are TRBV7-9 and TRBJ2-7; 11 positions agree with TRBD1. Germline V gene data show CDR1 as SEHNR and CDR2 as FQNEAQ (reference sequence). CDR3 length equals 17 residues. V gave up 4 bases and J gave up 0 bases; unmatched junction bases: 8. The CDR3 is CASSSRGGQGASYEQYF. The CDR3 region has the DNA TGTGCCAGCAGCTCAAGGGGAGGACAGGGGGCCTCCTACGAGCAGTACTTC.

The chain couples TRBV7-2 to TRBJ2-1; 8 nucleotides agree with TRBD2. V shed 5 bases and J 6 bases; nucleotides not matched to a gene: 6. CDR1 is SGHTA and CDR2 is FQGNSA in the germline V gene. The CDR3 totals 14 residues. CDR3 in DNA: TGTGCCAGCAGCACGGGGGGGCCCGTCAATGAGCAGTTCTTC. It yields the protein CASSTGGPVNEQFF.

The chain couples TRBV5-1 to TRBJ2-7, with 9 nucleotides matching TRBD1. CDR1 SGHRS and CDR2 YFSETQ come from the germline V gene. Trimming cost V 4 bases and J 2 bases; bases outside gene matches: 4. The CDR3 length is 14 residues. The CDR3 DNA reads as TGCGCCAGCAGCAGGGACAGGGCAGCCTACGAGCAGTACTTC. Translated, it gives CASSRDRAAYEQYF.

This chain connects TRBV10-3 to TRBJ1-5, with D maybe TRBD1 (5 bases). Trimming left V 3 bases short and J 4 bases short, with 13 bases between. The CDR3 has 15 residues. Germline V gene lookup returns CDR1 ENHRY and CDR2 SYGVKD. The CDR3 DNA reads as TGTGCCATCAGTGATCCAGGGCTGGGGAATCAGCCCCAGCATTTT. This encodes CAISDPGLGNQPQHF.

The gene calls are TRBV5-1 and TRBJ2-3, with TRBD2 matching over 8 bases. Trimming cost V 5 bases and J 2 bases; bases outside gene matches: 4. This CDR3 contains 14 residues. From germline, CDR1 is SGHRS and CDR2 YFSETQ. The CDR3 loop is CASSSGGPTDTQYF. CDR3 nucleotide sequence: TGCGCCAGCAGTTCGGGGGGGCCCACAGATACGCAGTATTTT.

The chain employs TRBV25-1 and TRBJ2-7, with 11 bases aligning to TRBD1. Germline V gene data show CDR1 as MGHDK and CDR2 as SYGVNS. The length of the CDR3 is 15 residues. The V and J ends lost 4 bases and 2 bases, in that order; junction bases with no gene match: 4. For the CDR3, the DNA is TGTGCCAGCAGTGTCCGGGACAGGGGGGCCTACGAGCAGTACTTC. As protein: CASSVRDRGAYEQYF.

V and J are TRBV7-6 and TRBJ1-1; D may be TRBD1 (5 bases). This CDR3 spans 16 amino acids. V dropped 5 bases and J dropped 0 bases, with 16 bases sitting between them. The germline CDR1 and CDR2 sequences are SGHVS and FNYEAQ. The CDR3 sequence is CASSPNLQVLNTEAFF. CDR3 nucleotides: TGTGCCAGCAGCCCTAACTTACAGGTTCTGAACACTGAAGCTTTCTTT.

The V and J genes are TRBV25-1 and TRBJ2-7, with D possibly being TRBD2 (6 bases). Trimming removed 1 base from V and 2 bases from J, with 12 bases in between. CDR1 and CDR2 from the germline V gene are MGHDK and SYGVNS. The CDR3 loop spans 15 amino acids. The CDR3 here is CASSEFGRGTYEQYF. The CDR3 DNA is TGTGCCAGCAGTGAATTCGGGAGAGGGACCTACGAGCAGTACTTC.

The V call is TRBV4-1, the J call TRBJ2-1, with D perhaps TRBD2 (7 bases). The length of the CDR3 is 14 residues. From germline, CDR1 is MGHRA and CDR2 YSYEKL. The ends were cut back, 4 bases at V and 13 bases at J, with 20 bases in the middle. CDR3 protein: CASSRRGGGVDQFF. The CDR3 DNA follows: TGCGCCAGCAGCCGCAGGGGAGGGGGGGTTGATCAGTTCTTC.

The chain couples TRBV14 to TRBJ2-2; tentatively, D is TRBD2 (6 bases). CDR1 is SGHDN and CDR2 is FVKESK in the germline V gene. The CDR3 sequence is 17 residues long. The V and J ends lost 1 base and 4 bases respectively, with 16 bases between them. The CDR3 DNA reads TGTGCCAGCAGCCAAGCAACCGGGACTCGATTCACCGGGGAGCTGTTTTTT. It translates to CASSQATGTRFTGELFF.

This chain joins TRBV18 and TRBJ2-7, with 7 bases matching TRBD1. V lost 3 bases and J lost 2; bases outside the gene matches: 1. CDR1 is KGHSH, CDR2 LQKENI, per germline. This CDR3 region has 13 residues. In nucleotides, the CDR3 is TGTGCCAGCTCACCTCAGGGGGCCTACGAGCAGTACTTC. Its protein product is CASSPQGAYEQYF.